This is a list of T cell receptor beta chains from one sample in a study of response to subunit inactivated influenza vaccine. From the RT-PCR reads, TCRdb called clonotypes with MiXCR, one entry per CDR3 protein. The table includes about 570,000 distinct CDR3 sequences, around 11% detected once. This same sample was also taken into another study, of T cells expressing NK-cell markers.

This sample comprised PBMCs from blood, obtained on the day of vaccination. The receptors shown here come from a man between 50 and 59 years old who received an inactivated influenza vaccine. CDR3s include the opening cysteine and the closing phenylalanine or tryptophan. D genes are given only for firm matches. Clone sizes are given selectively: once, few, many, or a class where the clone is expanded.

D,V,size,J,DNA,CDR3
TRBD2,TRBV12-3/TRBV12-4,.,TRBJ2-1,TGTGCCAGCAGTTCCCTCAAACTAGCGAATGAGCAGTTCTTC,CASSSLKLANEQFF
.,TRBV5-6,.,TRBJ2-7,TGTGCCAGCAGCTACGGGACTTATGAATCCTACGAGCAGTACTTC,CASSYGTYESYEQYF
TRBD2,TRBV20-1,.,TRBJ2-1,TGCAGTGCTAGGCCTGGGACTAGCGGGGGTTACAATGAGCAGTTCTTC,CSARPGTSGGYNEQFF
.,TRBV7-2,few,TRBJ1-1,TGTGCCAGCAGAATGAAGGGCGACACTGAAGCTTTCTTT,CASRMKGDTEAFF
TRBD2,TRBV7-2,few,TRBJ2-3,TGTGCCAGCAGCTTAGCGCTTGGGGGACTAGCGGGGATAAGAGATACGCAGTATTTT,CASSLALGGLAGIRDTQYF
TRBD2,TRBV10-3,few,TRBJ2-3,TGTGCCATCAGTGGACCTCAGGGATCTCGCGGGGGTAGCACAGATACGCAGTATTTT,CAISGPQGSRGGSTDTQYF
.,TRBV7-8,.,TRBJ1-2,TGTGCCAGCAGCTTAGGGGAGGGGGTCGAAACCTTC,CASSLGEGVETF
.,TRBV7-2,.,TRBJ2-1,TGTGCCAGCAGCTCCTACAGGGTAGGAGAGCAGTTCTTC,CASSSYRVGEQFF
.,TRBV20-1,few,TRBJ2-1,TGCAGTGCTAATCTAGCGTACAATGAGCAGTTCTTC,CSANLAYNEQFF
.,TRBV15,many,TRBJ1-3,TGTGCCACCAGCAGAGAAGGGGGGGGCTCTGGAAACACCATATATTTT,CATSREGGGSGNTIYF
TRBD1,TRBV7-6,few,TRBJ2-1,TGTGCCAGCAGCTCCTTTACGGACAGGGAGTACAATGAGCAGTTCTTC,CASSSFTDREYNEQFF
TRBD2,TRBV28,few,TRBJ2-7,TGTGCCAGCAGTCCGAGTGGGCGGGGGAATTCCTACGAGCAGTACTTC,CASSPSGRGNSYEQYF
TRBD2,TRBV28,.,TRBJ2-1,TGTGCCACCGGGGGAACCTTAGCGGGGGGGTCTCATGAGCAGTTCTTC,CATGGTLAGGSHEQFF
.,TRBV5-1,.,TRBJ2-2,TGCGCCAGCAGCTTGGGATTGGCGGGGTCGAACACCGGGGAGCTGTTTTTT,CASSLGLAGSNTGELFF
.,TRBV29-1,.,TRBJ1-3,TGCAGCGTTGAAGAAACCAGCTCTGGAAACACCATATATTTT,CSVEETSSGNTIYF
TRBD1,TRBV6-2/TRBV6-3,.,TRBJ1-1,TGTGCCAGCAGTTCCCGAGGGACAGAGTACTCTAGGAACACTGAAGCTTTCTTT,CASSSRGTEYSRNTEAFF
.,TRBV4-1,few,TRBJ2-7,TGCGCCAGCAGCCAAACACGCAGGGCCCTCTCCTACGAGCAGTACTTC,CASSQTRRALSYEQYF
.,TRBV3-1,.,TRBJ2-2,TGTGCCAGCAGCCAAGATCTAGGAGTTTACACCGGGGAGCTGTTTTTT,CASSQDLGVYTGELFF
.,TRBV6-1,.,TRBJ2-4,TGTGCCAGCAGCCGGTTGCCGGTAGCCAAAAACATTCAGTACTTC,CASSRLPVAKNIQYF
TRBD1,TRBV24-1,.,TRBJ2-1,TGTGCCACCAGTGCATCCGGGACAGGGAATGAGCAGTTCTTC,CATSASGTGNEQFF
.,TRBV5-5,.,TRBJ2-4,TGTGCCAGCAGCTTGTTTGGGGACATTCAGTACTTC,CASSLFGDIQYF
.,TRBV5-1,.,TRBJ2-7,TGCGCCAGCAGCTTTCAAGACACGAACAAGCAGTACTTC,CASSFQDTNKQYF
.,TRBV12-3/TRBV12-4,.,TRBJ2-1,TGTGCCAGCGGACCACTAGCCGGAGGCAATGAGCAGTTCTTC,CASGPLAGGNEQFF
.,TRBV12-3/TRBV12-4,.,TRBJ1-6,TGTGCCAGCAGTCACCATGGGTCACCCCTCCACTTT,CASSHHGSPLHF
TRBD2,TRBV12-3/TRBV12-4,.,TRBJ2-1,TGTGCCAGCAGCCGGGACTACGGCGAGCAGTTCTTC,CASSRDYGEQFF
.,TRBV29-1,.,TRBJ2-7,TGCAGCGTTGGCTTTGGGACTGGTGACTACGAGCAGTACTTC,CSVGFGTGDYEQYF
TRBD2,TRBV5-4,few,TRBJ2-1,TGTGCCAGCAGCGGGGTACTAGCGGGAGTAGGGAATGAGCAGTTCTTC,CASSGVLAGVGNEQFF
.,TRBV6-5,few,TRBJ1-2,TGTGCCAGCAGTTCGGACCGTTCCAGTGGGCTGGTCTATGGCTACACCTTC,CASSSDRSSGLVYGYTF
TRBD2,TRBV7-8,few,TRBJ2-1,TGTGCCAGCAGCCTCACCAGACTAGCGGGGGCGAATGAGCAGTTCTTC,CASSLTRLAGANEQFF
.,TRBV15,few,TRBJ2-2,TGTGCCACCAGCACACAAATAGCGGCACAAAGCACCGGGGAGCTGTTTTTT,CATSTQIAAQSTGELFF
.,TRBV6-1,.,TRBJ2-7,TGTGCCAGCAGTGAAGCAGGGTGGCGATTCCGATACGAGCAGTACTTC,CASSEAGWRFRYEQYF
.,TRBV7-9,.,TRBJ1-2,TGTGCCAGCAGCCCCTCCGGACGGCCAAACTATGGCTACACCTTC,CASSPSGRPNYGYTF
.,TRBV4-1,few,TRBJ1-1,TGCGCCAGCAGCCAAGAATTGGGGAGCACTGAAGCTTTCTTT,CASSQELGSTEAFF
.,TRBV11-2,.,TRBJ2-2,TGTGCCAGCAGCGAATGGACTGGTCCGAACACCGGGGAGCTGTTTTTT,CASSEWTGPNTGELFF
.,TRBV6-6,few,TRBJ2-7,TGTGCCAGCAGTTACCACTCGTACGAGCAGTACTTC,CASSYHSYEQYF
TRBD1,TRBV7-2,many,TRBJ2-2,TGTGCCAGCAGCCAACAGGGGACGAACACCGGGGAGCTGTTTTTT,CASSQQGTNTGELFF
.,TRBV12-3/TRBV12-4,few,TRBJ2-5,TGTGCCAGCAGTGTGACCGGGACACAACAGACCCAGTACTTC,CASSVTGTQQTQYF
TRBD2,TRBV20-1,.,TRBJ2-3,TGCAGTGCTAGAAGGCTAGCGGGGACCGACGGCACAGATACGCAGTATTTT,CSARRLAGTDGTDTQYF
.,TRBV20-1,.,TRBJ2-7,TGCAGTGCCGCGGCCGGGACTCCCACCTTGCGGTACTTC,CSAAAGTPTLRYF
TRBD2,TRBV11-2,.,TRBJ2-1,TGTGCCAGCAGACATAGCGGGAGGGGGAATGAGCAGTTCTTC,CASRHSGRGNEQFF
TRBD1,TRBV7-8,.,TRBJ2-7,TGTGCCAGCAGCATTGGGACAGAGACTTACGAGCAGTACTTC,CASSIGTETYEQYF
.,TRBV4-3,few,TRBJ2-3,TGCGCCAGCAGCCAAGCCCGGGCTGATACGCAGTATTTT,CASSQARADTQYF